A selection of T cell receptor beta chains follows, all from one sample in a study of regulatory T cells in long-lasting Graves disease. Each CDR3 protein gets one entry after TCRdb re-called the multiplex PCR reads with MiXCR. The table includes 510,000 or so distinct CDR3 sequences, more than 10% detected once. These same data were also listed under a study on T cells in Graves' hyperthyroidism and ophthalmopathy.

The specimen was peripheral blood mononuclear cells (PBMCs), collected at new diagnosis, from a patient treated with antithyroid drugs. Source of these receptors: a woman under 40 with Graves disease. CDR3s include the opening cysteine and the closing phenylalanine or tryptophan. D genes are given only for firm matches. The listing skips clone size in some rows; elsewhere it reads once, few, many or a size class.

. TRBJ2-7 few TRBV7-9 CASSPRAAYEQYF TGTGCCAGCAGCCCCAGGGCAGCCTACGAGCAGTACTTC
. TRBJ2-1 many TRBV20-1 CSARGGHNEQFF TGCAGTGCTAGAGGGGGCCACAATGAGCAGTTCTTC
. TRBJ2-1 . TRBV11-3 CASTSRSWDNEQFF TGTGCCAGCACCTCCCGGAGCTGGGACAATGAGCAGTTCTTC
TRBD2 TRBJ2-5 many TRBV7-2 CASSLGLAEETQYF TGTGCCAGCAGCTTAGGACTAGCGGAAGAGACCCAGTACTTC
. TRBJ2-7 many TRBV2 CASSLRPGAVYEQYF TGTGCCAGCAGCCTGAGACCAGGGGCAGTATACGAGCAGTACTTC
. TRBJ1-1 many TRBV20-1 CSARDNEAEAFF TGCAGTGCTAGAGATAATGAGGCTGAAGCTTTCTTT
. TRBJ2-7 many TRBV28 CASRTGSYTYEQYF TGTGCCAGCAGAACCGGGTCTTATACCTACGAGCAGTACTTC
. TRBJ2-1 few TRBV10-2 CASSETRAGHSYNEQFF TGCGCCAGCAGTGAGACCAGGGCGGGCCACTCCTACAATGAGCAGTTCTTC
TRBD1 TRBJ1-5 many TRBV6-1 CASEFGGGGNQPQHF TGTGCCAGCGAATTCGGAGGGGGCGGCAATCAGCCCCAGCATTTT
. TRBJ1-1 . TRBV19 CASSIDSGSGEAFF TGTGCCAGTAGTATAGATTCGGGCAGCGGGGAAGCTTTCTTT
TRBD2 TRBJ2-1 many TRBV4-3 CASSQYSSGGYNEQFF TGCGCCAGCAGCCAATACTCGTCGGGAGGGTACAATGAGCAGTTCTTC
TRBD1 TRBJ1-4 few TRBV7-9 CASSAGQGRLFF TGTGCCAGCAGCGCGGGACAGGGGAGACTGTTTTTT
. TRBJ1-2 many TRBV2 CASSDADTNYGYTF TGTGCCAGCAGTGATGCAGACACTAACTATGGCTACACCTTC
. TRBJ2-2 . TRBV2 CASSVQDGELFF TGTGCCAGCAGTGTGCAGGACGGGGAGCTGTTTTTT
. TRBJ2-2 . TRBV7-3 CASSLTPFPSDTGELFF TGTGCCAGCAGCTTAACCCCGTTTCCTTCGGACACCGGGGAGCTGTTTTTT
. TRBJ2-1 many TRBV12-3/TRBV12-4 CASSLASREQFF TGTGCCAGCAGTTTAGCATCGAGAGAGCAGTTCTTC
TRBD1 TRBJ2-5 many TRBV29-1 CSASGTGDQETQYF TGCAGCGCCTCCGGGACAGGGGATCAAGAGACCCAGTACTTC
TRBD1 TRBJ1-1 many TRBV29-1 CSVEPGTGKTEAFF TGCAGCGTTGAACCCGGGACAGGGAAGACTGAAGCTTTCTTT
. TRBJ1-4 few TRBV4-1 CASSQDLRATNEKLFF TGCGCCAGCAGCCAAGATCTCAGGGCAACTAATGAAAAACTGTTTTTT
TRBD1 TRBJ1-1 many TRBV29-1 CSVEVGGAGDEAFF TGCAGCGTTGAAGTAGGGGGCGCCGGGGATGAAGCTTTCTTT
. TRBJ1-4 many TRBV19 CASSIQDASEKLFF TGTGCCAGTAGTATTCAGGACGCCTCTGAAAAACTGTTTTTT
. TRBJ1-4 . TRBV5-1 CASRNLAGGERLFF TGCGCCAGCAGGAACCTTGCAGGTGGTGAAAGACTGTTTTTT
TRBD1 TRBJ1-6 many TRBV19 CASRTVAGGNSPLHF TGTGCCAGTAGAACCGTAGCAGGGGGCAATTCACCCCTCCACTTT
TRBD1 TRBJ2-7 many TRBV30 CAWSGGTAFYEQYF TGTGCCTGGAGTGGTGGGACAGCCTTTTACGAGCAGTACTTC
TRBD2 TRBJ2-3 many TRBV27 CASSLSHWSGRAMDTQYF TGTGCCAGCAGTTTATCCCACTGGAGCGGGAGGGCCATGGATACGCAGTATTTT
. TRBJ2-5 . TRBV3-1 CASSRETETQYF TGTGCCAGCAGCCGGGAAACGGAGACCCAGTACTTC
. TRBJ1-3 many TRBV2 CASSARLSSGNTIYF TGTGCCAGCAGTGCACGCCTTAGCTCTGGAAACACCATATATTTT
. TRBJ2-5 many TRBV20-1 CSARQSSIPQETQYF TGCAGTGCTAGACAGTCTAGCATTCCCCAAGAGACCCAGTACTTC
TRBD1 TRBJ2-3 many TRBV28 CASSVGTGGFSSTDTQYF TGTGCCAGCAGTGTCGGGACAGGGGGCTTTTCTAGCACAGATACGCAGTATTTT
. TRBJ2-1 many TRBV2 CASDRAGLYNEQFF TGTGCCAGCGATCGAGCGGGTCTCTACAATGAGCAGTTCTTC
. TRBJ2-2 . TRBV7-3 CASSLGLGPGELFF TGTGCCAGCAGCTTAGGACTCGGCCCCGGGGAGCTGTTTTTT
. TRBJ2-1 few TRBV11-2 CASSLGKISGERNEQLF TGTGCCAGCAGCTTAGGAAAAATCTCGGGGGAAAGAAATGAGCAGCTCTTC
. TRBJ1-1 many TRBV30 CAWTRDTEAFF TGTGCCTGGACCCGGGACACTGAAGCTTTCTTT
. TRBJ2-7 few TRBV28 CASSVAYEQYF TGTGCCAGCAGCGTTGCATACGAGCAGTACTTC
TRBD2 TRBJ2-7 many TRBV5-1 CASSPRGVAGRYEQYF TGCGCCAGCAGCCCGAGGGGGGTAGCGGGACGGTACGAGCAGTACTTC
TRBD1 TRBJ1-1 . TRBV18 CASSPQDRASEAFF TGTGCCAGCTCACCACAGGACAGGGCCTCTGAAGCTTTCTTT
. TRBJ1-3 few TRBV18 CASSPPSGTGNTIYF TGTGCCAGCTCACCACCCTCAGGGACTGGAAACACCATATATTTT
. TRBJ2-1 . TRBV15 CATSRAGQGGYNEQFF TGTGCCACCAGCAGAGCGGGCCAGGGAGGCTACAATGAGCAGTTCTTC
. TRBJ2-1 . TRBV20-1 CSVQATSYNEQFF TGCAGCGTACAGGCTACCTCCTACAATGAGCAGTTCTTC
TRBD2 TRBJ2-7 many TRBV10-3 CAIMKEFGTSGGGRYEQYF TGTGCCATCATGAAGGAATTCGGGACTAGCGGAGGAGGCAGGTACGAGCAGTACTTC
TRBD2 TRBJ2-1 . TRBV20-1 CSASEASGSYNEQFF TGCAGTGCTAGCGAAGCTAGCGGCTCCTACAATGAGCAGTTCTTC
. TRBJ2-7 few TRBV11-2 CASSLMVASYEQYF TGTGCCAGCAGCTTAATGGTCGCCTCCTACGAGCAGTACTTC
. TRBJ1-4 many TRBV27 CASSTIRGQSREKLFF TGTGCCAGCAGTACGATACGCGGACAGTCGCGTGAAAAACTGTTTTTT
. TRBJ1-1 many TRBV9 CASSVAGARMTEAFF TGTGCCAGCAGCGTAGCGGGTGCCAGGATGACTGAAGCTTTCTTT
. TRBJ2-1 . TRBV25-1 CASRGTRGGGSVEQFF TGTGCCAGCAGGGGGACAAGGGGTGGAGGATCGGTTGAGCAGTTCTTC